This TCR beta chain was sequenced during a study of T cells in localized non-small cell lung cancer. Study observations and caveats: Uninvolved adjacent lung had higher T cell clonality than tumor and all other tissues. In adjacent lung appeared a median 57 of the top 100 tumor clones. Patients showing higher blood T cell density tended to see longer overall survival. A single tumor region was sequenced, leaving heterogeneity possible.

Comment on this clone: The antigen is unknown.

Clones were read by immunoSEQ multiplex PCR, and TCRdb kept only the in-frame ones, dropping some. The data contain 55,000 to 80,000 clones, 84% of them singletons. Germline assignment: CDR1 SGHVS and CDR2 FQNEAQ. V shed 5 bases and J shed 4 bases, with 9 bases lying between them. CDR3 size: 12 residues. The V gene is TRBV7-8, the J gene TRBJ2-7; tentative D call: TRBD2 (5 bases). This sequence originates from a female donor at least 60 years old with stage I lung adenocarcinoma. Sequencing was performed on peripheral blood, taken before any cancer treatment. CDR3: CASSSGEYEQYF. In nucleotides, the CDR3 is TGTGCCAGCAGCAGCGGAGAGTACGAGCAGTACTTC.